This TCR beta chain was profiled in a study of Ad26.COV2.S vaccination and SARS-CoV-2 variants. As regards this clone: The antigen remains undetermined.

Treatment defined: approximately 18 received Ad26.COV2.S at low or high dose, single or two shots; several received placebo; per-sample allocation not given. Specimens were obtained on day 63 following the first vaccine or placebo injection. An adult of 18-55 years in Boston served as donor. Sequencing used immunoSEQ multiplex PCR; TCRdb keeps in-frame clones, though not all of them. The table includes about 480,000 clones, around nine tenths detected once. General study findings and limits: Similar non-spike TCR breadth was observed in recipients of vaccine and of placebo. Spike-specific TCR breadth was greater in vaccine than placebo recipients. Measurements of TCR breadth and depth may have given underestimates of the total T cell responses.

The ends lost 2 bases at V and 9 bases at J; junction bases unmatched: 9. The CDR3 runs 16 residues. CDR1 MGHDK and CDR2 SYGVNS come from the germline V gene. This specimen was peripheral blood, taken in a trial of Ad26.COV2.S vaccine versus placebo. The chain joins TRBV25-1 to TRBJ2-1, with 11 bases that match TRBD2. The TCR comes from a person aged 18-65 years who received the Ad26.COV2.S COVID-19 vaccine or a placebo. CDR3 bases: TGTGCCAGCAGTGAAGAACTAGCGGGAGACGGGAGTGAGCAGTTCTTC. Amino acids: CASSEELAGDGSEQFF.